The rows below give T cell receptor beta chains drawn from one sample of a study of blood T cell repertoires in COVID-19. Sequencing was performed with immunoSEQ multiplex PCR; in TCRdb, only in-frame clones are kept and a portion is missing. The table shows roughly 230,000 clones, with just under 90% occurring only once. The sequenced sample consisted of PBMCs or T cells enriched from blood (not recorded which). The receptors were gathered from a woman under 40 with acute COVID-19. CDR3s include the opening cysteine and the closing phenylalanine or tryptophan. The order of the fields is D gene, clone size, J gene, V gene, CDR3 DNA, CDR3 protein. D genes are given only for firm matches. Clone size is given for some rows only: seen once, a few or many times, or a class if the clone is expanded.

d_gene: TRBD1; abundance: -; j_gene: TRBJ1-1; v_gene: TRBV11-3; CDR3nt: TGTGCCAGCAGCCCAACGACAGGGGCACCCATGAACACTGAAGCTTTCTTT; CDR3aa: CASSPTTGAPMNTEAFF
d_gene: TRBD1; abundance: few; j_gene: TRBJ2-2; v_gene: TRBV19; CDR3nt: TGTGCCAGTAGCCAGGACAGGGGGAAAGCCGGGGAGCTGTTTTTT; CDR3aa: CASSQDRGKAGELFF
d_gene: -; abundance: -; j_gene: TRBJ1-6; v_gene: TRBV5-5; CDR3nt: TGTGCCAGCAGCTTGGGGCAGCTCCCAGGGGTAAATAATTCACCCCTCCACTTT; CDR3aa: CASSLGQLPGVNNSPLHF
d_gene: -; abundance: few; j_gene: TRBJ2-1; v_gene: TRBV27; CDR3nt: TGTGCCAGCAGTTTAGGTACTACCTCCAATGAGCAGTTCTTC; CDR3aa: CASSLGTTSNEQFF
d_gene: -; abundance: -; j_gene: TRBJ1-1; v_gene: TRBV7-3; CDR3nt: TGTGCCAGCAGCTTAGGGGATGAGGGAGAAGCTTTCTTT; CDR3aa: CASSLGDEGEAFF
d_gene: TRBD1; abundance: -; j_gene: TRBJ1-2; v_gene: TRBV18; CDR3nt: TGTGCCAGCTCACCGGTCGGGACAGGGAAGTTTGCGGGCACCTTC; CDR3aa: CASSPVGTGKFAGTF
d_gene: TRBD1; abundance: -; j_gene: TRBJ1-2; v_gene: TRBV6-6; CDR3nt: TGTGCCAGCAGTTACTCGGGACAGTCCTTCTTC; CDR3aa: CASSYSGQSFF
d_gene: -; abundance: -; j_gene: TRBJ1-5; v_gene: TRBV9; CDR3nt: TGTGCCAGCAGCCTGCACTCCAATCAGCCCCAGCATTTT; CDR3aa: CASSLHSNQPQHF
d_gene: TRBD1; abundance: -; j_gene: TRBJ1-4; v_gene: TRBV9; CDR3nt: TGTGCCAGCAGCCCGGGACAGGAAAATGAAAAACTGTTTTTT; CDR3aa: CASSPGQENEKLFF
d_gene: -; abundance: -; j_gene: TRBJ1-5; v_gene: TRBV6-5; CDR3nt: TGTGCCAGCAGTTACGGCCCGGGAAGCAATCAGCCCCAGCATTTT; CDR3aa: CASSYGPGSNQPQHF
d_gene: TRBD1; abundance: few; j_gene: TRBJ1-1; v_gene: TRBV15; CDR3nt: TGTGCCACCAGCGGGCGGACAGGGAACACTGAAGCTTTCTTT; CDR3aa: CATSGRTGNTEAFF
d_gene: TRBD1; abundance: -; j_gene: TRBJ2-7; v_gene: TRBV7-9; CDR3nt: TGTGCCAGCAGTCCCGGACAGGGCTGGGACGAGCAGTACTTC; CDR3aa: CASSPGQGWDEQYF
d_gene: TRBD1; abundance: few; j_gene: TRBJ2-5; v_gene: TRBV7-8; CDR3nt: TGTGCCAGCAGCTTAGTGGGACAGAACCAAGAGACCCAGTACTTC; CDR3aa: CASSLVGQNQETQYF
d_gene: TRBD1; abundance: -; j_gene: TRBJ2-3; v_gene: TRBV4-3; CDR3nt: TGCGCCAGCAGCCACGGAATCTTACAGGGGGATACGCAGTATTTT; CDR3aa: CASSHGILQGDTQYF
d_gene: TRBD1; abundance: -; j_gene: TRBJ2-7; v_gene: TRBV7-8; CDR3nt: TGTGCCAGCAGCCCTACGGCAGGGGGCTCCTACGAGCAGTACTTC; CDR3aa: CASSPTAGGSYEQYF
d_gene: TRBD2; abundance: -; j_gene: TRBJ2-3; v_gene: TRBV5-1; CDR3nt: TGCGCCAGCAGCACCGGGACTAGCGGGGACACAGATACGCAGTATTTT; CDR3aa: CASSTGTSGDTDTQYF
d_gene: -; abundance: -; j_gene: TRBJ1-2; v_gene: TRBV7-2; CDR3nt: TGTGCCAGCAGCTTACAGGACAATCCCTCCTATGGCTACACCTTC; CDR3aa: CASSLQDNPSYGYTF
d_gene: -; abundance: once; j_gene: TRBJ1-2; v_gene: TRBV20-1; CDR3nt: TGCAGTGCTATGTCGAAAGCTAGCTACACCTTC; CDR3aa: CSAMSKASYTF
d_gene: TRBD1; abundance: -; j_gene: TRBJ1-5; v_gene: TRBV15; CDR3nt: TGTGCCACCAGCAGAGATGACAGGGGAGGGAATCAGCCCCAGCATTTT; CDR3aa: CATSRDDRGGNQPQHF
d_gene: TRBD1; abundance: -; j_gene: TRBJ1-1; v_gene: TRBV2; CDR3nt: TGTGCCACCCAAAGGGACAGGGGGACTGAAGCTTTCTTT; CDR3aa: CATQRDRGTEAFF
d_gene: -; abundance: -; j_gene: TRBJ2-7; v_gene: TRBV19; CDR3nt: TGTGCCAGTAGTATATCCACTGACATCGAGCAGTACTTC; CDR3aa: CASSISTDIEQYF
d_gene: -; abundance: -; j_gene: TRBJ1-1; v_gene: TRBV7-6; CDR3nt: TGTGCCAGCAGCTTAGGGACAACAGGGATCGTGAACACTGAAGCTTTCTTT; CDR3aa: CASSLGTTGIVNTEAFF
d_gene: TRBD2; abundance: -; j_gene: TRBJ2-6; v_gene: TRBV30; CDR3nt: TGTGCCTGGAGCGGGCTGACTAGCGGGGAATCTGGGGCCAACGTCCTGACTTTC; CDR3aa: CAWSGLTSGESGANVLTF
d_gene: -; abundance: -; j_gene: TRBJ1-6; v_gene: TRBV5-4; CDR3nt: TGTGCCAGCAGCTTGCAGGGATTAAATTCACCCCTCCACTTT; CDR3aa: CASSLQGLNSPLHF
d_gene: TRBD1; abundance: -; j_gene: TRBJ2-2; v_gene: TRBV11-2; CDR3nt: TGTGCCAGCAGCTTAGCTAGGCGGGGACAGGGAGGCACCGGGGAGCTGTTTTTT; CDR3aa: CASSLARRGQGGTGELFF
d_gene: TRBD1; abundance: -; j_gene: TRBJ2-7; v_gene: TRBV25-1; CDR3nt: TGTGCCAGCAGCCCAGGACAGGGCTACGAGCAGTACTTC; CDR3aa: CASSPGQGYEQYF
d_gene: TRBD1; abundance: -; j_gene: TRBJ2-2; v_gene: TRBV18; CDR3nt: TGTGCCAGCTCACTCGGACAGGGGGCGAGCACCGGGGAGCTGTTTTTT; CDR3aa: CASSLGQGASTGELFF
d_gene: -; abundance: -; j_gene: TRBJ1-2; v_gene: TRBV7-2; CDR3nt: TGTGCCAGGGGCGCAGACAACTATGGCTACACCTTC; CDR3aa: CARGADNYGYTF
d_gene: -; abundance: -; j_gene: TRBJ2-7; v_gene: TRBV7-2; CDR3nt: TGTGCCAGCAGCAAACAGGTCTCCTACGAGCAGTACTTC; CDR3aa: CASSKQVSYEQYF
d_gene: TRBD2; abundance: -; j_gene: TRBJ2-2; v_gene: TRBV28; CDR3nt: TGTGCCAGCGGGGGGGGAGGCGGGGAGCTGTTTTTT; CDR3aa: CASGGGGGELFF
d_gene: -; abundance: -; j_gene: TRBJ1-4; v_gene: TRBV15; CDR3nt: TGTGCCACCAGCAGAGGGCAGGGCGGTGAAAAACTGTTTTTT; CDR3aa: CATSRGQGGEKLFF
d_gene: -; abundance: -; j_gene: TRBJ1-3; v_gene: TRBV10-3; CDR3nt: TGTGCCATCAGTGAAGTGGTTCTTAGCGGAAACACCATATATTTT; CDR3aa: CAISEVVLSGNTIYF
d_gene: -; abundance: -; j_gene: TRBJ1-2; v_gene: TRBV7-3; CDR3nt: TGTGCCAGCAGCTCGCAGGGAAGCTATGGCTACACCTTC; CDR3aa: CASSSQGSYGYTF
d_gene: -; abundance: -; j_gene: TRBJ2-7; v_gene: TRBV10-3; CDR3nt: TGTGCCATCAGTAGGGACACTGCGGCCTACGAGCAGTACTTC; CDR3aa: CAISRDTAAYEQYF
d_gene: TRBD1; abundance: -; j_gene: TRBJ1-2; v_gene: TRBV7-9; CDR3nt: TGTGCCAGCAGCCCGGGACAGGACTATGGCTACACCTTC; CDR3aa: CASSPGQDYGYTF
d_gene: TRBD1; abundance: -; j_gene: TRBJ2-3; v_gene: TRBV19; CDR3nt: TGTGCCAGTAGTATTAGGGACAGGACCAAAGATACGCAGTATTTT; CDR3aa: CASSIRDRTKDTQYF
d_gene: TRBD2; abundance: -; j_gene: TRBJ2-1; v_gene: TRBV11-1; CDR3nt: TGTGCCGTCCTACTAGCGGGGGACCAGTTCTTC; CDR3aa: CAVLLAGDQFF
d_gene: -; abundance: -; j_gene: TRBJ1-2; v_gene: TRBV19; CDR3nt: TGTGCCTCCTCGGGGGGGAGAAGCGGCTACACCTTC; CDR3aa: CASSGGRSGYTF
d_gene: TRBD1; abundance: -; j_gene: TRBJ2-1; v_gene: TRBV2; CDR3nt: TGTGCCAGCAGTGATTTGACAGGGACCTACAATGAGCAGTTCTTC; CDR3aa: CASSDLTGTYNEQFF
d_gene: TRBD2; abundance: -; j_gene: TRBJ2-7; v_gene: TRBV30; CDR3nt: TGTGCCTGGAGTGCTATCGGGGGGAGCCGTCGGGGTTCCTACGAGCAGTACTTC; CDR3aa: CAWSAIGGSRRGSYEQYF
d_gene: TRBD2; abundance: -; j_gene: TRBJ2-1; v_gene: TRBV11-2; CDR3nt: TGTGCCAGCAGCTCCATACGACTAGCGGGGAGCTCCTACAATGAGCAGTTCTTC; CDR3aa: CASSSIRLAGSSYNEQFF
d_gene: -; abundance: few; j_gene: TRBJ1-4; v_gene: TRBV28; CDR3nt: TGTGCCAGCAGTACAGGAAAAGAAAAACTGTTTTTT; CDR3aa: CASSTGKEKLFF
d_gene: TRBD1; abundance: -; j_gene: TRBJ1-5; v_gene: TRBV28; CDR3nt: TGTGCCAGCAGACCGGACAGGGGAAGAAATCAGCCCCAGCATTTT; CDR3aa: CASRPDRGRNQPQHF
d_gene: TRBD2; abundance: -; j_gene: TRBJ2-1; v_gene: TRBV2; CDR3nt: TGTGCCAGCAGTTTAGGACTAGCGGGGGGGAGACCCTCCTACAATGAGCAGTTCTTC; CDR3aa: CASSLGLAGGRPSYNEQFF
d_gene: TRBD1; abundance: -; j_gene: TRBJ1-1; v_gene: TRBV4-3; CDR3nt: TGCGCCAGCAGCCCAAAGACAGGGTTTCACACTGAAGCTTTCTTT; CDR3aa: CASSPKTGFHTEAFF
d_gene: -; abundance: -; j_gene: TRBJ1-2; v_gene: TRBV9; CDR3nt: TGTGCCAGCAGCGTAGGAGGGAGGGGGGTCTATGGCTACACCTTC; CDR3aa: CASSVGGRGVYGYTF
d_gene: -; abundance: -; j_gene: TRBJ2-1; v_gene: TRBV2; CDR3nt: TGTGCCAGCTTCGGGGGGCTTTACAATGAGCAGTTCTTC; CDR3aa: CASFGGLYNEQFF
d_gene: -; abundance: few; j_gene: TRBJ1-6; v_gene: TRBV5-6; CDR3nt: TGTGCCAGCAGCTCAAGATTAAAACTAACGGGGAATTCACCCCTCCACTTT; CDR3aa: CASSSRLKLTGNSPLHF
d_gene: -; abundance: -; j_gene: TRBJ1-1; v_gene: TRBV14; CDR3nt: TGTGCCAGCAGCCACCATACAGGGTTTAACACTGAAGCTTTCTTT; CDR3aa: CASSHHTGFNTEAFF
d_gene: -; abundance: -; j_gene: TRBJ1-5; v_gene: TRBV7-9; CDR3nt: TGTGCCACTGCCCGCGACACTAATCAGCCCCAGCATTTT; CDR3aa: CATARDTNQPQHF
d_gene: TRBD1; abundance: -; j_gene: TRBJ2-3; v_gene: TRBV6-5; CDR3nt: TGTGCCACCGGACAGGGGGCTGGAGATACGCAGTATTTT; CDR3aa: CATGQGAGDTQYF
d_gene: TRBD1; abundance: -; j_gene: TRBJ2-4; v_gene: TRBV6-1; CDR3nt: TGTGCCAGCAGTGACCTAGGGACAGGGGTCGAGTACTTC; CDR3aa: CASSDLGTGVEYF